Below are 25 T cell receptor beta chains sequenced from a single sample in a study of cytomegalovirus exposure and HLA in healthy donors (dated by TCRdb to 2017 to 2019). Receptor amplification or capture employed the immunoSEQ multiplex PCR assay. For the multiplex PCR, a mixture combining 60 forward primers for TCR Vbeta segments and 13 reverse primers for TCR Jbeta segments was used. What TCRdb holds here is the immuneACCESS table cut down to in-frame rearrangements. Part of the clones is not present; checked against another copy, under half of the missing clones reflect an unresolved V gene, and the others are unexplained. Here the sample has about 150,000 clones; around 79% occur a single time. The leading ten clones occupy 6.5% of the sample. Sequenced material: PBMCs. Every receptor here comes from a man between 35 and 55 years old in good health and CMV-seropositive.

The CDR3 loop reads CASSAQLAGGLYEQFF. The CDR3 bases are TGTGCCAGCAGCGCGCAATTAGCGGGAGGGCTGTATGAGCAGTTCTTC. This rearrangement joins TRBV9 to TRBJ2-1; TRBD2 agrees at 11 bases. The CDR3 consists of 16 residues. Germline V lookup: CDR1 SGDLS, CDR2 YYNGEE. After removal of 3 bases from V and 8 bases from J, the junction contained 10 bases not matched to a gene.

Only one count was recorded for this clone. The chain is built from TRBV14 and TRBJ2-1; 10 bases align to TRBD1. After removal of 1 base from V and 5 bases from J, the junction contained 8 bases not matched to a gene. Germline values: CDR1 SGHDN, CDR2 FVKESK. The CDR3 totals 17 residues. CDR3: CASSQVGGGQGDNEQFF. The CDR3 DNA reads TGTGCCAGCAGCCAAGTTGGGGGCGGACAGGGGGACAATGAGCAGTTCTTC.

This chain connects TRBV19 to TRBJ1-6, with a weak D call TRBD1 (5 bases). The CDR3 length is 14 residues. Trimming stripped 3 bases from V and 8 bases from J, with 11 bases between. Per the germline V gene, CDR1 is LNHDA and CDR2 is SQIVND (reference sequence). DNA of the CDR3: TGTGCCAGTAGTATCGGCGGAGGGGATTCACCCCTCCACTTT. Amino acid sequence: CASSIGGGDSPLHF. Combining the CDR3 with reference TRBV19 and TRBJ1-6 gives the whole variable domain DGGITQSPKYLFRKEGQNVTLSCEQNLNHDAMYWYRQDPGQGLRLIYYSQIVNDFQKGDIAEGYSVSREKKESFPLTVTSAQKNPTAFYLCASSIGGGDSPLHFGNGTRLTVT.

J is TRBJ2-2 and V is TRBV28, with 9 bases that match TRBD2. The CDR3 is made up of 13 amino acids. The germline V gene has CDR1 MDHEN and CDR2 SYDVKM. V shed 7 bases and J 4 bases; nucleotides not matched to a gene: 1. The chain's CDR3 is CASTSGITGELFF. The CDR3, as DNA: TGTGCCAGCACTAGCGGGATCACCGGGGAGCTGTTTTTT.

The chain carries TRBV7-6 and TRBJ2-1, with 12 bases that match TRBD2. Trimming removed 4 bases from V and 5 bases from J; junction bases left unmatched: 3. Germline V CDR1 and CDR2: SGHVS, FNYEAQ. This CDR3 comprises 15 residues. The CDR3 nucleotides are TGTGCCAGCAGCTCCGGACTAGCGGGGAACAATGAGCAGTTCTTC. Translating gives CASSSGLAGNNEQFF.

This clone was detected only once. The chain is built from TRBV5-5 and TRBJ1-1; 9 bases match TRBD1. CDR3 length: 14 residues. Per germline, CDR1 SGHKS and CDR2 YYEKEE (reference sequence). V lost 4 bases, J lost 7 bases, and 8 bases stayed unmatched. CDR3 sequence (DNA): TGTGCCAGCAGCCAACAAGGACAGGGGAGTGAAGCTTTCTTT. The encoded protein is CASSQQGQGSEAFF. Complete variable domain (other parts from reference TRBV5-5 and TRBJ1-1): DAGVTQSPTHLIKTRGQQVTLRCSPISGHKSVSWYQQVLGQGPQFIFQYYEKEERGRGNFPDRFSARQFPNYSSELNVNALLLGDSALYLCASSQQGQGSEAFFGQGTRLTVV.

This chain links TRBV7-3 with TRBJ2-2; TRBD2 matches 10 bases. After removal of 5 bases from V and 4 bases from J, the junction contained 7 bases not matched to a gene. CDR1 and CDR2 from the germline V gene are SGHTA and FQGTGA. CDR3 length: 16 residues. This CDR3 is CASSPRTSGPTGELFF. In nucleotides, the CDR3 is TGTGCCAGCAGCCCCCGGACTAGCGGCCCCACCGGGGAGCTGTTTTTT. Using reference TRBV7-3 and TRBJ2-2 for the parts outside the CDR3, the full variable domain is GAGVSQTPSNKVTEKGKYVELRCDPISGHTALYWYRQSLGQGPEFLIYFQGTGAADDSGLPNDRFFAVRPEGSVSTLKIQRTERGDSAVYLCASSPRTSGPTGELFFGEGSRLTVL.

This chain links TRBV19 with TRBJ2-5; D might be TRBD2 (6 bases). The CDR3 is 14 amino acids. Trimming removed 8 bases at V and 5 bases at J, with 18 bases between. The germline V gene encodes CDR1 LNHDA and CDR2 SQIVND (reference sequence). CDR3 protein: CASARDRDLETQYF. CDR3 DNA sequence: TGTGCCAGTGCCCGGGACCGGGACTTGGAGACCCAGTACTTC.

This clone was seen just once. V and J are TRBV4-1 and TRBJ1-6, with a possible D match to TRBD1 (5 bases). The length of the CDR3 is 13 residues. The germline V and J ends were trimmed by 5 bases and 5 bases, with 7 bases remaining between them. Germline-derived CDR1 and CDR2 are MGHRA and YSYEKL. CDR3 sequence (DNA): TGCGCCAGCAGCTTACAGGATAATTCACCCCTCCACTTT. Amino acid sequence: CASSLQDNSPLHF.

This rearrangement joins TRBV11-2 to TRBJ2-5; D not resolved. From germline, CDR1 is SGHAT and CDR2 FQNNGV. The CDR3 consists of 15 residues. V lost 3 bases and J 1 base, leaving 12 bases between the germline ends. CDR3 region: CASSFPSVLQETQYF. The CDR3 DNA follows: TGTGCCAGCAGCTTTCCATCAGTTCTCCAAGAGACCCAGTACTTC.

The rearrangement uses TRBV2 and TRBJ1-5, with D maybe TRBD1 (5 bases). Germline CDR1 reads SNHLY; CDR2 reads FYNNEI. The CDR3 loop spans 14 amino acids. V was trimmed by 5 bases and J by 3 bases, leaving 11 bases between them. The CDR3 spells CASSRDRYNQPQHF. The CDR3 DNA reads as TGTGCCAGCAGTAGAGACAGATACAATCAGCCCCAGCATTTT.

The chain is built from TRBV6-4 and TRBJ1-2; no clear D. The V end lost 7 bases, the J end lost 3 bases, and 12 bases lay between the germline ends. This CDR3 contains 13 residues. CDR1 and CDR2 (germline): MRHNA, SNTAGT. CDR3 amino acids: CASMGSGDYGYTF. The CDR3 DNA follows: TGTGCCAGCATGGGTTCCGGGGACTATGGCTACACCTTC.

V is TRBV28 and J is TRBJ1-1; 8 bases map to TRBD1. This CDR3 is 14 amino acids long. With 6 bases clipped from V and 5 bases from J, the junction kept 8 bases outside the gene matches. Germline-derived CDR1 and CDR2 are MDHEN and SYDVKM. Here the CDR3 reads CASRRTGRVTEAFF. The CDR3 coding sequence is TGTGCCAGCAGAAGGACAGGGCGGGTTACTGAAGCTTTCTTT.

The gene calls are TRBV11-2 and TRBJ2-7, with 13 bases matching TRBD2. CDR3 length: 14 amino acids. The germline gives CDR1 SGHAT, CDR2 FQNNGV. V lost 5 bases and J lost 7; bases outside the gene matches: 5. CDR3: CASSRTSGSREQYF. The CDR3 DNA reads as TGTGCCAGCAGCCGGACTAGCGGGAGCCGGGAGCAGTACTTC.

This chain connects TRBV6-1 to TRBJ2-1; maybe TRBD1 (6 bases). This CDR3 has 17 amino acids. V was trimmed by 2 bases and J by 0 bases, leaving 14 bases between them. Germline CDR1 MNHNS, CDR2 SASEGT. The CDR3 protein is CASSENWGLRSYNEQFF. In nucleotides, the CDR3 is TGTGCCAGCAGTGAAAATTGGGGGCTTCGCTCCTACAATGAGCAGTTCTTC.

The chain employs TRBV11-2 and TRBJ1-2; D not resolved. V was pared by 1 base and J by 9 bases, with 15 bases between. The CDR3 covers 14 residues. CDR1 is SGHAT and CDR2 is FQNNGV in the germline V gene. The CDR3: CASSLVLSLGSYTF. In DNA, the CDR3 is TGTGCCAGCAGCTTAGTTTTGTCGCTAGGAAGCTACACCTTC.

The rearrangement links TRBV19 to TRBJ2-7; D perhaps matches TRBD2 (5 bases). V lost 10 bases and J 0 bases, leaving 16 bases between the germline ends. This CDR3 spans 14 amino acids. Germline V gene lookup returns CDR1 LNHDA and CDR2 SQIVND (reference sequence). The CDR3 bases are TGTGCCACCGAGGGTTTCGGGAACTCCTACGAGCAGTACTTC. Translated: CATEGFGNSYEQYF.

CDR3 in DNA: TGCGCCAGCAGCCAATTTCTAACAGATACGCAGTATTTT. Protein: CASSQFLTDTQYF. The chain carries TRBV4-1 and TRBJ2-3; D gene uncertain. The germline V gene has CDR1 MGHRA and CDR2 YSYEKL. V was trimmed by 2 bases and J by 3 bases, leaving 6 bases between them. CDR3 size: 13 residues.

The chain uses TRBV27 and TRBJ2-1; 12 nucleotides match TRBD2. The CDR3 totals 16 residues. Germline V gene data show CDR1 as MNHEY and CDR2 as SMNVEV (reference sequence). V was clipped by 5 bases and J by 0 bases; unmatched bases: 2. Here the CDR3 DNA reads TGTGCCAGCAGTAAGACTAGCGGGAGCTCCTACAATGAGCAGTTCTTC. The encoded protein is CASSKTSGSSYNEQFF.

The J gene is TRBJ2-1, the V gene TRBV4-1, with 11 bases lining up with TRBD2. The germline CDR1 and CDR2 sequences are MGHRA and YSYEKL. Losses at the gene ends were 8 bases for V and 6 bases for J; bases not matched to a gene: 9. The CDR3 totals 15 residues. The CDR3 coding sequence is TGCGCCAGCTGTTTATTAGCGGGAGGGATCAATGAGCAGTTCTTC. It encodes CASCLLAGGINEQFF.

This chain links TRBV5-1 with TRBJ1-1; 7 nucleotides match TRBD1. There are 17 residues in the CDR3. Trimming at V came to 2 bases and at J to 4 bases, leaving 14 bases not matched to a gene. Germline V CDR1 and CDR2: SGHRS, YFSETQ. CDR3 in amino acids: CASSLRQGRLVGTEAFF. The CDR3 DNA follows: TGCGCCAGCAGCTTAAGACAGGGTAGGTTGGTAGGCACTGAAGCTTTCTTT. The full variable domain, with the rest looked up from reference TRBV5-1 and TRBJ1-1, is KAGVTQTPRYLIKTRGQQVTLSCSPISGHRSVSWYQQTPGQGLQFLFEYFSETQRNKGNFPGRFSGRQFSNSRSEMNVSTLELGDSALYLCASSLRQGRLVGTEAFFGQGTRLTVV.

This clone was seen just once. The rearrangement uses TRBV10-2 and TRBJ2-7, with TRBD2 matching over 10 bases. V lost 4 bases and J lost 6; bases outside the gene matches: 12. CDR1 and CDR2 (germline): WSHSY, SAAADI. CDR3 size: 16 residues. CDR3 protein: CASSGTHIAGGREQYF. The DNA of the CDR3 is TGCGCCAGCAGTGGAACCCATATAGCGGGAGGACGCGAGCAGTACTTC.

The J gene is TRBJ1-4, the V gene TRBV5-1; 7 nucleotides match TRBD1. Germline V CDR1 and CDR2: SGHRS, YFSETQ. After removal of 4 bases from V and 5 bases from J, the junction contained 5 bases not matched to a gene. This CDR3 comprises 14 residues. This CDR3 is CASSQGVTNEKLFF. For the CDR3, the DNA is TGCGCCAGCAGCCAGGGGGTTACAAATGAAAAACTGTTTTTT.

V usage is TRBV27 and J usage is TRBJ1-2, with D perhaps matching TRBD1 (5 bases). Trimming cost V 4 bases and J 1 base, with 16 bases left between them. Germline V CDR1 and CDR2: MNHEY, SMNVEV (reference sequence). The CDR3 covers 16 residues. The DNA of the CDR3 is TGTGCCAGCAGTTCCCTATCTGGGGGGGGTAACTATGGCTACACCTTC. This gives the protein CASSSLSGGGNYGYTF.

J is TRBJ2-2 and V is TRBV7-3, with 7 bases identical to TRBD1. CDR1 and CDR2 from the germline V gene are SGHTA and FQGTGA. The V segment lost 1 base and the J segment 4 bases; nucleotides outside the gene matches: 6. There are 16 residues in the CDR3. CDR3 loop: CASSLKGTASTGELFF. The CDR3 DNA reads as TGTGCCAGCAGCTTAAAAGGGACAGCGTCCACCGGGGAGCTGTTTTTT.